This entry features one TCR beta chain sequence. The source of the sample is a study of blood T cell repertoires in COVID-19. Study details: Acute and convalescent COVID-19 samples came from the United States, Italy and Spain. T cells, B-cell-depleted T cells, or PBMCs supplied cDNA or gDNA.

As processed by the authors: Researchers report that nucleated cell counts were estimated from reference gene primer amplification. Using immunoSEQ multiplex PCR, the repertoire was profiled, and TCRdb retains in-frame clones only, with some absent. That table supplies the V and J calls and clone size; D and trimming were determined from the DNA. The sample lists hundreds of thousands of clones; approximately 83% were seen once. The source of this sequence is a woman aged 25 to 39 with COVID-19, enrolled during active disease. The sequenced material came from peripheral blood.

CDR3 nucleotides: TGTGCCAGCAGCCAAAGCCAGGGGACGGCCGCCTACGAGCAGTACTTC. Translating gives CASSQSQGTAAYEQYF. The chain combines TRBV4-2 with TRBJ2-7, with a possible D match to TRBD1 (6 bases). Trimming cost V 2 bases and J 2 bases, with 16 bases left between them. The CDR3 is 16 amino acids. Germline V CDR1 and CDR2: LGHNA, YNFKEQ.